Each of the 20 T cell receptor beta chains below was sequenced from the same sample in a study of blood T cell repertoires in COVID-19. The method was immunoSEQ multiplex PCR; TCRdb's version includes in-frame clones alone and lacks a portion of them. This table holds 110,000 to 150,000 clones, around 84% found once. The sample was peripheral blood. Receptor source: a woman aged 55-69 years with acute or convalescent COVID-19.

Comment on this clone: One end of the junction fails to match germline, which may point to a read error. The chain employs TRBV5-4 and TRBJ2-3; no reliable D call. Germline V gene data show CDR1 as SGHNT and CDR2 as YYREEE (reference sequence). The CDR3 contains 13 residues. The CDR3 DNA reads as TGTGCCAGCAGATTGGATCAGACAGATACGCAGTATTTT. It translates to CASRLDQTDTQYF. Supplemented by reference TRBV5-4 and TRBJ2-3, the full variable domain reads ETGVTQSPTHLIKTRGQQVTLRCSSQSGHNTVSWYQQALGQGPQFIFQYYREEENGRGNFPPRFSGLQFPNYSSELNVNALELDDSALYLCASRLDQTDTQYFGPGTRLTVL.

J is TRBJ2-1 and V is TRBV24-1; 8 nucleotides align to TRBD1. The ends lost 0 bases at V and 7 bases at J; junction bases unmatched: 4. The CDR3 has 15 amino acids. From germline, CDR1 is KGHDR and CDR2 SFDVKD. The DNA for the CDR3 is TGTGCCACCAGTGATTTGCTCGGGACAGGAAATGAGCAGTTCTTC. This gives the protein CATSDLLGTGNEQFF.

This sequence joins TRBV18 and TRBJ2-3; TRBD1 might be the D (6 bases). Looked up from germline, CDR1 is KGHSH and CDR2 is LQKENI. Deletions cut 5 bases from V and 3 bases from J, with 9 bases between. The CDR3 contains 13 residues. The CDR3 DNA sequence: TGTGCCAGCTCAGAAGGGACAACAGATACGCAGTATTTT. Its protein product is CASSEGTTDTQYF.

The chain employs TRBV30 and TRBJ2-2; TRBD1 matches at 7 bases. With V trimmed by 0 bases and J by 3 bases, 7 bases remained unmatched. CDR1 is GTSNPN and CDR2 is SVGIG in the germline V gene (reference sequence). The length of the CDR3 is 16 residues. The CDR3 sequence is CAWSVRGGRDTGELFF. The CDR3 coding sequence is TGTGCCTGGAGTGTACGAGGGGGCAGAGACACCGGGGAGCTGTTTTTT.

The chain carries TRBV7-8 and TRBJ1-4; the D gene is possibly TRBD1 (5 bases). Germline lookup yields CDR1 SGHVS and CDR2 FQNEAQ. V was cut by 5 bases and J by 8 bases, with 15 bases left in between. This CDR3 contains 14 residues. The CDR3 is CASSQPGFREKLFF. The CDR3 bases are TGTGCCAGCAGCCAGCCAGGGTTTAGGGAAAAACTGTTTTTT.

The chain has TRBV6-1 and TRBJ2-3; maybe TRBD2 (7 bases). Germline V gene sequence: CDR1 MNHNS, CDR2 SASEGT. This CDR3 has 14 residues. V was clipped by 2 bases and J by 10 bases, with 16 bases between them. The CDR3 sequence: CASSERGGAGPQYF. CDR3 nucleotides: TGTGCCAGCAGTGAAAGGGGGGGGGCAGGGCCGCAGTATTTT.

The V call is TRBV9, the J call TRBJ1-3, with 12 bases aligning to TRBD1. The junction had 3 bases not matched to a gene; V was cut back by 4 bases and J by 4 bases. In germline, CDR1 is SGDLS, CDR2 YYNGEE. This CDR3 contains 15 residues. For the CDR3, the DNA is TGTGCCAGCAGCCGGGACAGGGGGCAAGGAAACACCATATATTTT. Amino acid sequence: CASSRDRGQGNTIYF.

The V call is TRBV6-2 or TRBV6-3, the J call TRBJ2-7, with D maybe TRBD1 (6 bases). V was clipped by 2 bases and J by 1 base, with 18 bases between them. The length of the CDR3 is 17 residues. Germline V gives CDR1 MNHEY, CDR2 SVGEGT. CDR3 in amino acids: CASSYNYRDGVSYEQYF. The CDR3 DNA reads as TGTGCCAGCAGTTACAATTACAGGGACGGGGTATCCTACGAGCAGTACTTC.

This clone was detected a few times. This sequence joins TRBV5-6 and TRBJ1-6; D possibly corresponds to TRBD1 (5 bases). The CDR3 contains 17 residues. CDR1 and CDR2 from the germline V gene are SGHDT and YYEEEE. Trimming removed 0 bases from V and 4 bases from J, with 14 bases in between. In DNA, the CDR3 is TGTGCCAGCAGCTTGGGGACTTCAGGGACTTATAATTCACCCCTCCACTTT. Translated: CASSLGTSGTYNSPLHF. The whole variable domain, remainder taken from reference TRBV5-6 and TRBJ1-6, is DAGVTQSPTHLIKTRGQQVTLRCSPKSGHDTVSWYQQALGQGPQFIFQYYEEEERQRGNFPDRFSGHQFPNYSSELNVNALLLGDSALYLCASSLGTSGTYNSPLHFGNGTRLTVT.

This chain connects TRBV27 to TRBJ2-1, with 9 nucleotides matching TRBD1. Per germline, CDR1 MNHEY and CDR2 SMNVEV (reference sequence). The CDR3 length is 14 residues. The junction had 6 bases not matched to a gene; V was cut back by 6 bases and J by 6 bases. The CDR3 reads CASSLPGQGNEQFF. The CDR3 DNA sequence: TGTGCCAGCAGCTTGCCGGGACAGGGCAATGAGCAGTTCTTC.

This rearrangement joins TRBV19 to TRBJ2-3, with D possibly TRBD2 on 5 matching bases. Trimming removed 11 bases from V and 9 bases from J, with 12 bases in between. The CDR3 runs 10 residues. Germline lookup yields CDR1 LNHDA and CDR2 SQIVND (reference sequence). The CDR3 coding sequence is TGTGCCTGGCTAGGAGGCACGCAGTATTTT. It translates to CAWLGGTQYF.

This rearrangement joins TRBV24-1 to TRBJ2-3; TRBD2 might be the D (6 bases). Germline CDR1 KGHDR, CDR2 SFDVKD. V was shortened by 4 bases and J by 0 bases, with 13 bases between the two germline ends. The CDR3 length is 16 residues. The CDR3 sequence: CATSEPIRGSTDTQYF. The CDR3 DNA reads as TGTGCCACCAGTGAACCGATCCGGGGGAGCACAGATACGCAGTATTTT.

The chain combines TRBV24-1 with TRBJ2-1; D unclear. V gave up 3 bases and J gave up 10 bases, with 18 bases separating them. The CDR3 has 15 residues. Germline values: CDR1 KGHDR, CDR2 SFDVKD. In DNA, the CDR3 is TGTGCCACCAGTGATGTACGCGGTTCGTTAGGCGAGCAGTTCTTC. Amino acids: CATSDVRGSLGEQFF.

This clone was counted a single time. The V call is TRBV27, the J call TRBJ1-2; D call uncertain. Trimming shortened V by 5 bases and J by 8 bases, and 21 bases separated the two germline ends. CDR1 and CDR2 from the germline V gene are MNHEY and SMNVEV (reference sequence). The CDR3 consists of 15 residues. CDR3 sequence reads: CASSILGDPRAGYTF. The DNA of the CDR3 is TGTGCCAGCAGTATCCTCGGGGATCCCCGTGCGGGCTACACCTTC.

The chain employs TRBV7-3 and TRBJ2-1, with a weak D call TRBD2 (5 bases). The CDR3 is made up of 14 amino acids. CDR1 is SGHTA and CDR2 is FQGTGA in the germline V gene. V was pared by 8 bases and J by 7 bases, with 18 bases between. The CDR3 loop reads CASSGYLRPNEQFF. The DNA of the CDR3 is TGTGCCAGCTCGGGGTACCTTAGGCCAAATGAGCAGTTCTTC.

This clone was counted a few times. This chain uses TRBV11-3 with TRBJ2-3; 10 bases match TRBD2. The CDR3 has 18 amino acids. Per germline, CDR1 SGHNT and CDR2 YENEEA. The junction had 10 bases not matched to a gene; V was cut back by 2 bases and J by 2 bases. CDR3 DNA: TGTGCCAGCAGCTTACCCCCTCTAGCGGGGGCAAACACAGATACGCAGTATTTT. Its translation: CASSLPPLAGANTDTQYF.

The chain couples TRBV7-9 to TRBJ1-4; D might be TRBD1 (5 bases). The germline V and J ends were trimmed by 2 bases and 8 bases, with 9 bases remaining between them. The CDR3 runs 13 residues. Germline loops: CDR1 SEHNR, CDR2 FQNEAQ (reference sequence). This CDR3 reads CASSLSGREKLFF. CDR3 DNA sequence: TGTGCCAGCAGCTTATCAGGGAGGGAAAAACTGTTTTTT.

The chain has TRBV5-4 and TRBJ2-1, with 11 positions matching TRBD2. Looked up from germline, CDR1 is SGHNT and CDR2 is YYREEE (reference sequence). Trimming cost V 4 bases and J 3 bases; bases outside gene matches: 9. The CDR3 extends over 17 amino acids. The CDR3 reads CASSRSASGGLYNEQFF. As DNA, the CDR3 is TGTGCCAGCAGCCGCTCGGCTAGCGGGGGGCTCTACAATGAGCAGTTCTTC.

This clone is labeled large. The gene calls are TRBV6-6 and TRBJ2-3; no definite D call. The CDR3 consists of 14 residues. Trimming stripped 2 bases from V and 1 base from J, with 7 bases between. Germline CDR1 and CDR2: MNHNY and SVGAGI (reference sequence). This chain's CDR3 is CASSYLEGTDTQYF. In DNA, the CDR3 is TGTGCCAGCAGTTACCTCGAGGGCACAGATACGCAGTATTTT.

There are a few counts of this clone. CDR3: CASSDFVPGLAGTNTGELFF. DNA for the CDR3: TGTGCCAGCAGCGACTTCGTCCCGGGACTAGCGGGGACGAACACCGGGGAGCTGTTTTTT. The chain joins TRBV9 to TRBJ2-2; 13 positions agree with TRBD2. This CDR3 spans 20 amino acids. After removal of 3 bases from V and 0 bases from J, the junction contained 11 bases not matched to a gene. Germline V gives CDR1 SGDLS, CDR2 YYNGEE.